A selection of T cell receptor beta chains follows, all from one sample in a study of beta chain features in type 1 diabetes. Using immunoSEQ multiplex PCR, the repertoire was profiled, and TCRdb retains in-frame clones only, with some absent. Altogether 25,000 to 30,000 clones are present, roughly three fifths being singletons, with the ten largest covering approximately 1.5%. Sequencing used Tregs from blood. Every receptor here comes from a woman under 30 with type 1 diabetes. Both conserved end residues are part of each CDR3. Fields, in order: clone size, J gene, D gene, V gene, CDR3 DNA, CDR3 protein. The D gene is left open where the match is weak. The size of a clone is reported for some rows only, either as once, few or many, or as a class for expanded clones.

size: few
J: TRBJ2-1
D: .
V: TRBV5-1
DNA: TGCGCCAGCAGCTTGACAGGTTCCTCTTTGGCCTACAATGAGCAGTTCTTC
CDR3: CASSLTGSSLAYNEQFF

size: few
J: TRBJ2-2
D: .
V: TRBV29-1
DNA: TGCAGCGTTAGGGCCAGGGCTTCCGGGGAGCTGTTTTTT
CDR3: CSVRARASGELFF

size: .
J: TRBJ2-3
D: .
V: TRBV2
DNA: TGTGCCAGCAGTCTGGACCGCTCAGGGTATACGCAGTATTTT
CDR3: CASSLDRSGYTQYF

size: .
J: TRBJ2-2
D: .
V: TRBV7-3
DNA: TGTGCCAGCAGCTTAATCGCCGGGAGAAGGGGCACCGGGGAGCTGTTTTTT
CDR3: CASSLIAGRRGTGELFF

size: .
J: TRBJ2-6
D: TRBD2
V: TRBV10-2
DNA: TGCGCCAGCAGTGATGCTAGCGGGAGGGGTGGGGCCAACGTCCTGACTTTC
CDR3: CASSDASGRGGANVLTF

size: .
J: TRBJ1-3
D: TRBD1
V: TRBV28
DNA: TGTGCCAGCAGGTGGCCACCGGGACAGGGGACCAGCTCTGGAAACACCATATATTTT
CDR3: CASRWPPGQGTSSGNTIYF

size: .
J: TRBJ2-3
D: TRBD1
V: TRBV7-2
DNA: TGTGCCAGCAGCCCTCGACAGGGGGGGACAGATACGCAGTATTTT
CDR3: CASSPRQGGTDTQYF

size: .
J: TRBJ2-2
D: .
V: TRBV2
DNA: TGTGCCAGCAGTGACGAGCCCGACACCGGGGAGCTGTTTTTT
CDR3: CASSDEPDTGELFF

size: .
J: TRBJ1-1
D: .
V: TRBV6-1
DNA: TGTGCCAGCAACGGAGGGAGGCAAGCTTTCTTT
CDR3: CASNGGRQAFF

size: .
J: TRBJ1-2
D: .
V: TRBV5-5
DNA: TGTGCCAGCAGCTTCAGGGGTGGAGGCTACACCTTC
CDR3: CASSFRGGGYTF

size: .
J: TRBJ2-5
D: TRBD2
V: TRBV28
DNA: TGTGCCAGCAGTTTTGCGGGGGGGAGGGCCCAGTACTTC
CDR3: CASSFAGGRAQYF

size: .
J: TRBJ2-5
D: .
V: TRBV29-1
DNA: TGCAGCGCCAGGGGTAGGGAGACCCAGTACTTC
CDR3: CSARGRETQYF

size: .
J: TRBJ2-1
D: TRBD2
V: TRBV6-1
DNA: TGTGCCAGCACCCTCACTAGCGGGAGTCACAATGAGCAGTTCTTC
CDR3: CASTLTSGSHNEQFF

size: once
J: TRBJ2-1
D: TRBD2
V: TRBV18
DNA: TGTGCCAGCTCACCACCGGGACTAGCGGGAGGGAATGAGCAGTTCTTC
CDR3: CASSPPGLAGGNEQFF

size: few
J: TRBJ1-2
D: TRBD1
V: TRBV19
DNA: TGTGCCAGTAGTATTGAGACAGGGGATGGCTACACCTTC
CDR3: CASSIETGDGYTF

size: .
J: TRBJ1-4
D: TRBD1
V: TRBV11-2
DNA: TGTGCCAGCAGCCCACAGGGGGGTGAAAAACTGTTTTTT
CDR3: CASSPQGGEKLFF

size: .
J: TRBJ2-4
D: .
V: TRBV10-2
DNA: TGCGCCACCCTCAGCGGAGCCAAAGACATTCAGTACTTC
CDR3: CATLSGAKDIQYF

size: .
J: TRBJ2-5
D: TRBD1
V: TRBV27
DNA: TGTGCCAGCAGTCAGGACAGGGGGCGCGTAGAGACCCAGTACTTC
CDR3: CASSQDRGRVETQYF

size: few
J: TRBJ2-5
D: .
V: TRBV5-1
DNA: TGCGCCAGCAGCTTGAGTAAGGGGCCACAAGAGACCCAGTACTTC
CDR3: CASSLSKGPQETQYF

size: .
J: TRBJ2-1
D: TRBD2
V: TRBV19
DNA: TGTGCCAGTACCCGGACTAGCGGGGATTTGTACAATGAGCAGTTCTTC
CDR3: CASTRTSGDLYNEQFF

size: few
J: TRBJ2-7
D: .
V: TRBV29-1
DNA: TGCAGCGGTTCACCCACCACGGGTGAGCAGTACTTC
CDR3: CSGSPTTGEQYF

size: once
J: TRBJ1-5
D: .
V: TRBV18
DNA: TGTGCCAGCTCACGCGGGACGGACAATCAGCCCCAGCATTTT
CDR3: CASSRGTDNQPQHF

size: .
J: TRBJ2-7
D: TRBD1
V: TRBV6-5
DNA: TGTGCCAGCAGCCAGGGGGTTTACGAGCAGTACTTC
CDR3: CASSQGVYEQYF

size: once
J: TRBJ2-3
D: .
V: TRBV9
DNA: TGTGCCAGCAGCGTAGAGGGGGTTACGCAGTATTTT
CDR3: CASSVEGVTQYF

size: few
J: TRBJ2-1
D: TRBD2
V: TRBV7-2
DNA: TGTGCCAGCAGCCCGGTAGGGAGACTAGCGGGAGGTGGCCGCGGGCAGTTCTTC
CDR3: CASSPVGRLAGGGRGQFF

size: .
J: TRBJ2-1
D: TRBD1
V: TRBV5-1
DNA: TGCGCCAGCAGCTTGGGGCAGGGGGCCTACAATGAGCAGTTCTTC
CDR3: CASSLGQGAYNEQFF

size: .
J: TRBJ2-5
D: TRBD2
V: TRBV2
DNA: TGTGCCAGCAGGGGGACAGCTCGGACTAGCGGGAGCGTGACCCAGTACTTC
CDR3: CASRGTARTSGSVTQYF

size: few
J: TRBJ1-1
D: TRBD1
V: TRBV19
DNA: TGTGCCAGTAGCCCCGGACAGGGGGCGACTGAAGCTTTCTTT
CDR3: CASSPGQGATEAFF

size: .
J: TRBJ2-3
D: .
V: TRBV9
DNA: TGTGCCAGCAGCCCAAACTTCGCAGATACGCAGTATTTT
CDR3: CASSPNFADTQYF

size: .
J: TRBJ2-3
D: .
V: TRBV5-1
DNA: TGCGCCAGCAGCTTACAGGGCGCCGAAGATACGCAGTATTTT
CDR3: CASSLQGAEDTQYF

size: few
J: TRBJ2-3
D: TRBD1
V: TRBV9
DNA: TGTGCCAGCAGCGTAGAACAGGGGCGTGGGACAGATACGCAGTATTTT
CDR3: CASSVEQGRGTDTQYF

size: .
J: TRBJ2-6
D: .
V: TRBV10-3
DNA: TGTGCCACCCAAGGGGGGGTCAACTCTGGGGCCAACGTCCTGACTTTC
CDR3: CATQGGVNSGANVLTF

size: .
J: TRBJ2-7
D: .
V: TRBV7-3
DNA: TGTGCCAGCAGCTTAAGAGGCGGGGAAACCTACGAGCAGTACTTC
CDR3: CASSLRGGETYEQYF

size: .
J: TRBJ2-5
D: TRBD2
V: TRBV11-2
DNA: TGTGCCAGCAGCTTGGGAGGGCGGTACCAAGAGACCCAGTACTTC
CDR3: CASSLGGRYQETQYF

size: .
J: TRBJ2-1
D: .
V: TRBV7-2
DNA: TGTGCCAGCAGCTTAGATCTTCCCTACAATGAGCAGTTCTTC
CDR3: CASSLDLPYNEQFF

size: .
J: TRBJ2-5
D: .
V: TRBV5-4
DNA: TGTGCCAGTGATGAGGAGGGGGCGGCTGGGGAGACCCAGTACTTC
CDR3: CASDEEGAAGETQYF

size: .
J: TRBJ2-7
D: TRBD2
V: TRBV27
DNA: TGTGCCAGCAGTCCCAACTACGGACTAGCAGGCGAGCAGTACTTC
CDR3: CASSPNYGLAGEQYF

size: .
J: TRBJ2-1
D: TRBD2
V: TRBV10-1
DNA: TGCGCCAGTCGGCCGGGGGGGCCGGGACTAGGGGACAATGAGCAGTTCTTC
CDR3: CASRPGGPGLGDNEQFF

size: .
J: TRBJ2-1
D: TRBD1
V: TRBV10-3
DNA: TGTGCCATCAGCCGACAGGGCGGAGGCTCCTACAATGAGCAGTTCTTC
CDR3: CAISRQGGGSYNEQFF

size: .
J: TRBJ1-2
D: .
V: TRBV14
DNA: TGTGCCAGCAGCGCAGGGTCTCGCTATGGCTACACCTTC
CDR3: CASSAGSRYGYTF

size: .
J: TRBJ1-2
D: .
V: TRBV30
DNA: TGTGCCTGGAGTGCGACGTTCAGGGGTGGTGGCTACACCTTC
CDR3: CAWSATFRGGGYTF

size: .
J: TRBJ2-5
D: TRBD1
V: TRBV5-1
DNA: TGCGCCAGCAGCTTTGCCGGGACAGCTCAAGAGACCCAGTACTTC
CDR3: CASSFAGTAQETQYF

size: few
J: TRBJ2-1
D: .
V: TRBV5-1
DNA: TGCGCCAGCAGCCCGCGGACAGCCAACAATGAGCAGTTCTTC
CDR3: CASSPRTANNEQFF

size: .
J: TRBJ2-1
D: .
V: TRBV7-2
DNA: TGTGCCAGCAGCTTAGCGTCTAACGGGTACAATGAGCAGTTCTTC
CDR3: CASSLASNGYNEQFF

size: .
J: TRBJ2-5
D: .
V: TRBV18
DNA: TGTGCCAGCTCACCGGGGAGTGACCAGGAGACCCAGTACTTC
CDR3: CASSPGSDQETQYF

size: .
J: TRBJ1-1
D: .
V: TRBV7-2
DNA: TGTGCCAGCAGCTCAGAGCTTGGGGGGGTAGTGGCTTTCTTT
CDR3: CASSSELGGVVAFF

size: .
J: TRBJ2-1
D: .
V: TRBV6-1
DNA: TGTGCCAGCATGGTGGTAGCGGCCTACAATGAGCAGTTCTTC
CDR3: CASMVVAAYNEQFF

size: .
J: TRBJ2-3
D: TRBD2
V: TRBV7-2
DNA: TGTGCCAGCCGCTCTAGGACGGGTGGTAGCGGGGGCACAGATACGCAGTATTTT
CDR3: CASRSRTGGSGGTDTQYF

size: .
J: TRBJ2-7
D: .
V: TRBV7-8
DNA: TGTGCCAGCAGCTTGACTTTATACGAGCAGTACTTC
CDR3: CASSLTLYEQYF

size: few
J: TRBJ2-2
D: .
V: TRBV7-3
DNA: TGTGCCAGCAGCGGCGGGACGAACACCGGGGAGCTGTTTTTT
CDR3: CASSGGTNTGELFF

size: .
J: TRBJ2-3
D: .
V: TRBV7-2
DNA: TGTGCCAGCATCCCCGGAGGGGCCGCAGATACGCAGTATTTT
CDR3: CASIPGGAADTQYF

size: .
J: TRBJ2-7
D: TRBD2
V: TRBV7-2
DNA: TGTGCCAGCAGCTTAGTCCCGGGACTACAATACGAGCAGTACTTC
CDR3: CASSLVPGLQYEQYF

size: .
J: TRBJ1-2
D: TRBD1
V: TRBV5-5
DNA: TGTGCCAGCAGCTTGGCTGCGGGACAGGGCTATGGCTACACCTTC
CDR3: CASSLAAGQGYGYTF

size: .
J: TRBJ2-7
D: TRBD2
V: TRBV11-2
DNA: TGTGCCAGCAGCTTAGATCGGGCGGGAGGGCTCAACGAGCAGTACTTC
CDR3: CASSLDRAGGLNEQYF

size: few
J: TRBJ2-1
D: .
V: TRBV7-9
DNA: TGTGCCAGCAGCTTAAAGGGACTCCCATCCAATGAGCAGTTCTTC
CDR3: CASSLKGLPSNEQFF

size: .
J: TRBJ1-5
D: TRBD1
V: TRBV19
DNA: TGTGCCAGTAGTATAGTCGTCGACAGGGGAGGTCAGCCCCAGCATTTT
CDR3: CASSIVVDRGGQPQHF

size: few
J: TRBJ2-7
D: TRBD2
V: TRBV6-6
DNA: TGTGCCAGCAGTTCGAGCGGGAGTAAATACGAGCAGTACTTC
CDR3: CASSSSGSKYEQYF